Listed below are T cell receptor beta chains from one sample, sequenced in a study of cytomegalovirus exposure and HLA in healthy donors. Libraries were prepared by immunoSEQ multiplex PCR; TCRdb keeps only in-frame clonotypes and omits some of them. The data contain about 190,000 clones, 86% of them seen just once; the ten biggest clones take up almost 1.5%. Input material: PBMCs. The receptor set was obtained from a woman under 30 in good health and CMV-seronegative. CDR3s include the opening cysteine and the closing phenylalanine or tryptophan. A D gene is named only where the DNA matches it firmly. Rows give clone size only sometimes, using once, few, many, or a class for an expanded clone.

J | D | size | V | DNA | CDR3
TRBJ2-7 | TRBD1 | . | TRBV7-9 | TGTGCCAGCAGCTTAGAAGGAACTCAGGGGGACGAGCAGTACTTC | CASSLEGTQGDEQYF
TRBJ1-1 | . | . | TRBV7-9 | TGTGCCAGCAGCTTAATAAGGGACACGGGTGAGGCTTTCTTT | CASSLIRDTGEAFF
TRBJ1-5 | . | few | TRBV7-2 | TGTGCCAGCAGCTCCAGAGGAGGGTCTAGCAATCAGCCCCAGCATTTT | CASSSRGGSSNQPQHF
TRBJ2-3 | . | . | TRBV27 | TGTGCCAGCAGTCCTCGGGGAGGTGCCAGTCTCGGTCCGCAGTATTTT | CASSPRGGASLGPQYF
TRBJ2-1 | . | few | TRBV23-1 | TGCGCCCGGCGCCTAGAGTCAGCTACCTACAATGAGCAGTTCTTC | CARRLESATYNEQFF
TRBJ1-2 | . | . | TRBV18 | TGTGCCAGCTCACCACCAGCAGGGCCAGGCTACACCTTC | CASSPPAGPGYTF
TRBJ2-7 | . | . | TRBV29-1 | TGCAGCGTCGGGGGGCGGGACAACCCCTACGAGCAGTACTTC | CSVGGRDNPYEQYF
TRBJ2-7 | . | . | TRBV11-2 | TGTGCCAGCAGCCGATTAAGCGGTTCCTACGAGCAGTACTTC | CASSRLSGSYEQYF
TRBJ2-7 | . | . | TRBV18 | TGTGCCAGCTCACCCTTACAGGAGGGGCAGTACTTC | CASSPLQEGQYF
TRBJ2-4 | . | . | TRBV5-1 | TGCGCCAGCAGCTTGGGACAGCAAAACATTCAGTACTTC | CASSLGQQNIQYF